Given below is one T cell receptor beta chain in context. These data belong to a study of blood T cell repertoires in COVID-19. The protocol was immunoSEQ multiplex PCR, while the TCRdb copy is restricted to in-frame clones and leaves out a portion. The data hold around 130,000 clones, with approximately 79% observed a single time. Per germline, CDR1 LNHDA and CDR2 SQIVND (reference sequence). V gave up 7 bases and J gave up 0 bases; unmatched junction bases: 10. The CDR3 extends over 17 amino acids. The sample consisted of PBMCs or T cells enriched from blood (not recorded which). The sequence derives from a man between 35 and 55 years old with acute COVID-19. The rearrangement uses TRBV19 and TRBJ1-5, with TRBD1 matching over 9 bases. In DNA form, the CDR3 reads TGTGCCAGTAATGGACAGGGGTTATCCCTTAGCAATCAGCCCCAGCATTTT. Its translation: CASNGQGLSLSNQPQHF.